This T cell receptor beta chain originates from a study of cytomegalovirus exposure and HLA in healthy donors. Study-wide points: Cytomegalovirus status was reportedly diagnosed by the classifier with high sensitivity and specificity.

Germline CDR1 is MNHNS and CDR2 is SASEGT. J was trimmed by 0 bases and V by 7 bases; bases with no gene match: 8. CDR3 size: 15 residues. About this clone itself: Its antigen is unknown.

It was with 60 Vbeta and 13 Jbeta primers that the PCR ran. Authors' processing steps: Approximately 11 million of the roughly 77 million unique TCR beta chains counted in a later analysis were shared. Assay: immunoSEQ multiplex PCR; the TCRdb copy retains only in-frame clones and omits some. V and J calls and clone size are given by that table; D and trimming were obtained from the DNA. The sample lists around 100,000 clones; about 80% were seen once. This rearrangement joins TRBV6-1 to TRBJ2-7; TRBD1 matches at 8 bases. This receptor was obtained from a female donor in good health and CMV-seropositive. Source material: PBMCs. CDR3 protein: CASTPGQAPSYEQYF. As DNA, the CDR3 is TGTGCCAGCACCCCGGGACAGGCGCCCTCCTACGAGCAGTACTTC.